A selection of T cell receptor beta chains follows, all from one sample in a study of cytomegalovirus exposure and HLA in healthy donors. This table comes from immunoSEQ multiplex PCR, and its TCRdb copy is limited to in-frame clones, with some not included. The data contain about 95,000 clones, approximately 81% of them singletons. The sequencing sample was made of PBMCs. The receptors originated from a man aged 18-30 years in good health and CMV-seropositive. Each CDR3 is given with its conserved first and last residue. Each record gives: J gene, CDR3 length, clone size, D gene, V gene, CDR3 DNA, CDR3 protein. A D gene is named only where the DNA matches it firmly. Part of the rows lack a size; the others show once, few, many or a class for expanded clones.

>TRBJ1-2|17|.|TRBD1|TRBV5-5
TGTGCCAGCATTTCGGGCCCGCCGGGACAGGGGACCTATGGCTACACCTTC
CASISGPPGQGTYGYTF
>TRBJ2-3|14|.|TRBD2|TRBV7-9
TGTGCCAGCATGGGGGCGGGAGGAAGAGATACGCAGTATTTT
CASMGAGGRDTQYF
>TRBJ2-7|13|.|TRBD2|TRBV28
TGTGGGAGCGGGAGGGCCACGACCTACGAGCAGTACTTC
CGSGRATTYEQYF
>TRBJ1-2|14|.|TRBD1|TRBV6-5
TGTGCCAGCAGTCCCGACAGGGGGCTGAATGGCTACACCTTC
CASSPDRGLNGYTF
>TRBJ2-2|16|.|.|TRBV6-5
TGTGCCAGCAGTTACTCCGCCAGGGTTGGGGCCGGGGAGCTGTTTTTT
CASSYSARVGAGELFF
>TRBJ2-1|12|.|.|TRBV19
TGTGCCAGTAGTATAGCCTCCGGTGAGCAGTTCTTC
CASSIASGEQFF
>TRBJ2-6|16|few|.|TRBV11-2
TGTGCCAGCAGCTTAGGAGCTGCGCCTGGGGCCAACGTCCTGACTTTC
CASSLGAAPGANVLTF
>TRBJ1-1|17|.|TRBD1|TRBV15
TGTGCCACCAGCAGAGGATTAGGACAGGGCCTCTACACTGAAGCTTTCTTT
CATSRGLGQGLYTEAFF
>TRBJ2-7|15|.|TRBD2|TRBV5-4
TGTGCCAGCAGCCAGGGACTAGCGGGATCTTACGAGCAGTACTTC
CASSQGLAGSYEQYF
>TRBJ2-4|13|few|TRBD1|TRBV5-4
TGTGCCAGCAGCGTGCAGGGGGAGAACATTCAGTACTTC
CASSVQGENIQYF
>TRBJ1-2|16|.|TRBD1|TRBV5-1
TGCGCCAGCAGCTACTACGTACAGGGGGTAGACGACGGCTACACCTTC
CASSYYVQGVDDGYTF
>TRBJ1-5|15|.|.|TRBV6-1
TGTGCCAGCAGTGAACCTGCAGGGCGAGTCCAGCCCCAGCATTTT
CASSEPAGRVQPQHF
>TRBJ2-1|17|.|TRBD2|TRBV2
TGTGCCAGCGGGAGCTCGGGACTAGCGGTGTCCTACAATGAGCAGTTCTTC
CASGSSGLAVSYNEQFF
>TRBJ2-3|15|.|TRBD2|TRBV5-1
TGCGCCAGCAGCTTAGGCGGGAGGAGCACAGATACGCAGTATTTT
CASSLGGRSTDTQYF
>TRBJ2-5|14|.|.|TRBV30
TGTGCCTGGTCAAGTAGCGGCACCCAAGAGACCCAGTACTTC
CAWSSSGTQETQYF
>TRBJ1-1|12|.|.|TRBV25-1
TGTGCCAGCAGTGGTCTTCGGGGGTTAGCTTTCTTT
CASSGLRGLAFF
>TRBJ2-5|17|.|TRBD2|TRBV19
TGTGCCAGTAGTATAGTGGGACTAGCGGGAGGGATGGAGACCCAGTACTTC
CASSIVGLAGGMETQYF
>TRBJ2-7|15|.|TRBD2|TRBV27
TGTGCCAGCAGTTCGGGGACTAGCGACCCCTACGAGCAGTACTTC
CASSSGTSDPYEQYF
>TRBJ2-7|16|once|TRBD2|TRBV5-4
TGTGCCAGCAGCTTGGGGGGCCTAGCGGGTCGGTACGAGCAGTACTTC
CASSLGGLAGRYEQYF
>TRBJ2-2|16|once|TRBD1|TRBV29-1
TGCAGCGCCGCCCGCGGGACAGGGATGGCCACCGGGGAGCTGTTTTTT
CSAARGTGMATGELFF
>TRBJ2-3|14|.|.|TRBV29-1
TGCAGCGTTGAACCCGGCAAGGGGCCAGATACGCAGTATTTT
CSVEPGKGPDTQYF
>TRBJ2-7|14|.|TRBD2|TRBV10-3
TGTGCCACCTCGACTAGCGGGGGATCCTACGAGCAGTACTTC
CATSTSGGSYEQYF
>TRBJ2-3|15|once|TRBD2|TRBV5-6
TGTGCCAGCAGCTTCGGCGGGAGGGGCACAGATACGCAGTATTTT
CASSFGGRGTDTQYF
>TRBJ2-1|19|.|TRBD2|TRBV7-6
TGTGCCAGCAGCTTAGCGCCCGGGGAAAGCGGGAGCTCCTACAATGAGCAGTTCTTC
CASSLAPGESGSSYNEQFF
>TRBJ2-7|14|.|TRBD1|TRBV18
TGTGCCAGCTCACCATCACAGGGGGCCTACGAGCAGTACTTC
CASSPSQGAYEQYF
>TRBJ1-2|15|few|TRBD1|TRBV18
TGTGCCAGCTCACTAACAGGGGGCGCCGACTATGGCTACACCTTC
CASSLTGGADYGYTF
>TRBJ2-6|15|.|TRBD1|TRBV6-5
TGTGCCAGCAGCCAGACAGGGTCTGGGGCCAACGTCCTGACTTTC
CASSQTGSGANVLTF
>TRBJ1-3|13|.|.|TRBV7-3
TGTGCCAGCAGCTTAGCCTCGGGGAACACCATATATTTT
CASSLASGNTIYF
>TRBJ2-1|15|.|TRBD2|TRBV4-2
TGTGCCAGCAGCCAAGGGCTAGCGGGAGGGTATGAGCAGTTCTTC
CASSQGLAGGYEQFF
>TRBJ1-4|15|.|TRBD1|TRBV9
TGTGCCAGCAGCCCCTGGACAGGGGTTAATGAAAAACTGTTTTTT
CASSPWTGVNEKLFF
>TRBJ1-3|15|.|.|TRBV6-6
TGTGCCAGCAGCCGCCGGACAGCCTCTGGAAACACCATATATTTT
CASSRRTASGNTIYF
>TRBJ1-1|13|.|.|TRBV5-1
TGCGCCAGCAGCTTTGGAGGGGGGGCTGAAGCTTTCTTT
CASSFGGGAEAFF